The T cell receptor (beta chain) under discussion was sequenced for a study of CD8+ T cells in alopecia areata. Background on the study: Tofacitinib administration persisted for 6 to 18 months, succeeded by 6 months off drug. Scoring treated patients' severity relied on the percentage of scalp area affected.

CDR3 length equals 14 residues. V lost 3 bases to trimming and J lost 5 bases; unmatched junction nucleotides: 6. Germline V gene lookup returns CDR1 MGHRA and CDR2 YSYEKL. Following extraction, RNA underwent reverse transcription to cDNA, which served as the sequencing template. TCRdb's copy holds only in-frame clones and misses some; the assay was immunoSEQ multiplex PCR. The sample gives some 4,800 clones, less than 65% of which show up once; approximately 10% is in the top ten. This sample's treatment: oral pan-JAK inhibitor, 5-10 mg twice daily. Sampling of alopecia areata patients yielded lesional scalp punch biopsies as well as peripheral blood.

The rearrangement links TRBV4-1 to TRBJ2-7; 8 bases are shared with TRBD1. The sequenced sample was skin, obtained at approximately week 39, from a patient treated with tofacitinib. This TCR derives from a human donor with alopecia areata. This CDR3 reads CASSHLTGDNEQYF. In DNA, the CDR3 is TGCGCCAGCAGCCACCTGACAGGGGACAACGAGCAGTACTTC.